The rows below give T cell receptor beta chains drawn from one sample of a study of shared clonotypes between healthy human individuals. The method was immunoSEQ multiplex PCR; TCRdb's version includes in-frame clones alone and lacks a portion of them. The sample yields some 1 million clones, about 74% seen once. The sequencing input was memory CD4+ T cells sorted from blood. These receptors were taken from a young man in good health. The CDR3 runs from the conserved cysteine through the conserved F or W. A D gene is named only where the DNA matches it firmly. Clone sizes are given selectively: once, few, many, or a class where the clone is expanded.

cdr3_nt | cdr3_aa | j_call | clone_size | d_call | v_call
TGTGCCATCAGTGCTCTTGGTTTGGGCGGGGGGGGCGAGCAGTACTTC | CAISALGLGGGGEQYF | TRBJ2-7 | few | TRBD2 | TRBV10-3
TGTGCCAGCAGCTTCGGCGGGGGCCGCTCCTACGAGCAGTACTTC | CASSFGGGRSYEQYF | TRBJ2-7 | NA | NA | TRBV7-2
TGTGCCAGCAGACAACTGACAGGGGAAGGCGGGGAGCTGTTTTTT | CASRQLTGEGGELFF | TRBJ2-2 | NA | TRBD1 | TRBV11-2
TGTGCCAGCAGCTTAGCCCCGGGACTAGGCAATGAGCAGTTCTTC | CASSLAPGLGNEQFF | TRBJ2-1 | NA | TRBD2 | TRBV7-3
TGTGCCAGCAGCTTAACTTACGCGAACACCGGGGAGCTGTTTTTT | CASSLTYANTGELFF | TRBJ2-2 | NA | NA | TRBV7-9
TGCGCCAGCAGTTCCCAGCCCAACACCGGGGAGCTGTTTTTT | CASSSQPNTGELFF | TRBJ2-2 | few | NA | TRBV10-1
TGTGCCAGCAGCGCTTTGACAGGGACTGAAGCTTTCTTT | CASSALTGTEAFF | TRBJ1-1 | NA | TRBD1 | TRBV9
TGTGCCAGCAGCTTAATACAGAAGAGTGGGGCCTACGAGCAGTACTTC | CASSLIQKSGAYEQYF | TRBJ2-7 | many | NA | TRBV5-6
TGTGCCAGCAGCCCCGGACAGTTTTGGGGCTACACCTTC | CASSPGQFWGYTF | TRBJ1-2 | NA | NA | TRBV11-2
TGTGCCAGCAGCTCAAGACAGGCAGGCCAGCCCCAGCATTTT | CASSSRQAGQPQHF | TRBJ1-5 | few | NA | TRBV11-2
TGTGCCAGCAGCGCGGGACACGAAGAGACCCAGTACTTC | CASSAGHEETQYF | TRBJ2-5 | NA | NA | TRBV9
TGCAGCGTAATACATTGGAACACTGAAGCTTTCTTT | CSVIHWNTEAFF | TRBJ1-1 | NA | NA | TRBV29-1
TGTGCCAGCAGCCGGACAGCCCTACAAGAGACCCAGTACTTC | CASSRTALQETQYF | TRBJ2-5 | NA | NA | TRBV5-4
TGTGCCGACAAGGCGTACCGTTACACTGAAGCTTTCTTT | CADKAYRYTEAFF | TRBJ1-1 | NA | NA | TRBV11-2
TGTGCCAGCAGCCCACAGGGGGCGGCTGGAAACACCATATATTTT | CASSPQGAAGNTIYF | TRBJ1-3 | NA | TRBD1 | TRBV7-3
TGTGCCAGCAGCCCAGCGGGCGGAGGGGGGGAGACCCAGTACTTC | CASSPAGGGGETQYF | TRBJ2-5 | NA | NA | TRBV11-2
TGTGCCAGCTCAAACAGACAGAGCTCCTACAATGAGCAGTTCTTC | CASSNRQSSYNEQFF | TRBJ2-1 | NA | NA | TRBV18
TGTGCCAGCAGCAGCCGGGACCAGGAGACCCAGTACTTC | CASSSRDQETQYF | TRBJ2-5 | NA | NA | TRBV5-4
TGTGCCAGCAGCCAGCAGCGACCAGATACGCAGTATTTT | CASSQQRPDTQYF | TRBJ2-3 | NA | NA | TRBV5-5
TGCGCCAGCAGCTTAGGGACAGAAATTAATCAGCCCCAGCATTTT | CASSLGTEINQPQHF | TRBJ1-5 | NA | TRBD1 | TRBV5-1
TGCGCCAGCAGCTTGGAAGACCTAGGGACTGAAGCTTTCTTT | CASSLEDLGTEAFF | TRBJ1-1 | NA | NA | TRBV5-1
TGTGCCAGCAGTTTAGGTGGCGGGGGTCAGCCCCAGCATTTT | CASSLGGGGQPQHF | TRBJ1-5 | NA | NA | TRBV28
TGTGCCAGTAGTCAAGGTAGCTCCTATAATTCACCCCTCCACTTT | CASSQGSSYNSPLHF | TRBJ1-6 | NA | NA | TRBV19
TGTGCCAGCAGTACCGGGACCCAGTCTCATACGCAGTATTTT | CASSTGTQSHTQYF | TRBJ2-3 | NA | NA | TRBV25-1
TGTGCCAGTAGTATAGTCGCTTACGGCGTAACTGAAGCTTTCTTT | CASSIVAYGVTEAFF | TRBJ1-1 | many | NA | TRBV19
TGTGCCAGCAGCTTTATAGTGACAGGGGGAAGCTACGAGCAGTACTTC | CASSFIVTGGSYEQYF | TRBJ2-7 | many | TRBD1 | TRBV7-9
TGCAGCGCCGCCCCCCCCGGTGAGCAGTTCTTC | CSAAPPGEQFF | TRBJ2-1 | NA | NA | TRBV29-1
TGTGCCAGCAGCTTAGATAAGGGAGGAACAGATACGCAGTATTTT | CASSLDKGGTDTQYF | TRBJ2-3 | few | NA | TRBV7-2
TGTGCCAGCAGCCGTAGTGGGAATACAGGGCGGGAGCTGTTTTTT | CASSRSGNTGRELFF | TRBJ2-2 | NA | NA | TRBV9
TGTGCCAGCAGCTTAAGGGGCGAGCCTAGGCAGTTCTTC | CASSLRGEPRQFF | TRBJ2-1 | few | NA | TRBV7-9
TGTGCCAGCAGCTTGGCCACTACCGGGGAGCTGTTTTTT | CASSLATTGELFF | TRBJ2-2 | NA | NA | TRBV5-8
TGCGCCAGCAGTCCACAGGGGGAAAACATTCAGTACTTC | CASSPQGENIQYF | TRBJ2-4 | few | TRBD1 | TRBV5-1
TGTGCCAGCAAATTGGCCCAAGAGACCCAGTACTTC | CASKLAQETQYF | TRBJ2-5 | once | NA | TRBV28
TGTGCCAGCAGCCAAGATTCGGGACTGGCTAGCTCCTACAATGAGCAGTTCTTC | CASSQDSGLASSYNEQFF | TRBJ2-1 | few | NA | TRBV4-2
TGTGCCAGCAGTTCCCGACAGGGAAGCAATCAGCCCCAGCATTTT | CASSSRQGSNQPQHF | TRBJ1-5 | NA | TRBD1 | TRBV28
TGTGCCTGGGACACAGGGGTCGGCAATGAGCAGTTCTTC | CAWDTGVGNEQFF | TRBJ2-1 | NA | TRBD1 | TRBV30
TGTGCCAGCAGCCAAGGAGGCAACTATGGCTACACCTTC | CASSQGGNYGYTF | TRBJ1-2 | NA | NA | TRBV7-2
TGTGCCAGCAGCTTTGGTCTAGCCGCCTACAATGAGCAGTTCTTC | CASSFGLAAYNEQFF | TRBJ2-1 | NA | NA | TRBV7-2
TGTGCCTGGAACAGTGACAGTAGCAATCAGCCCCAGCATTTT | CAWNSDSSNQPQHF | TRBJ1-5 | NA | NA | TRBV30
TGTGCCAGCAGCAGGGGGCGGGACAGTACTAATGAAAAACTGTTTTTT | CASSRGRDSTNEKLFF | TRBJ1-4 | NA | TRBD1 | TRBV5-4
TGTGCCAGCAGCTTGGCCGGCAGGGGCCAAGAGACCCAGTACTTC | CASSLAGRGQETQYF | TRBJ2-5 | NA | NA | TRBV5-4
TGCGCCAGCAGCTTGGGTACCTCCTATAATTCACCCCTCCACTTT | CASSLGTSYNSPLHF | TRBJ1-6 | NA | NA | TRBV5-1
TGTGCCAGTGAAGGACAGTTGGGGGCAGATACGCAGTATTTT | CASEGQLGADTQYF | TRBJ2-3 | once | NA | TRBV19
TGCGCCAGCAGCTTGGGGAGTAGCGGGGTCCCCACAGATACGCAGTATTTT | CASSLGSSGVPTDTQYF | TRBJ2-3 | NA | TRBD2 | TRBV5-1
TGTGCCAGCTCTACCAGTGGAGGGGGGCTGTACGAGCAGTACTTC | CASSTSGGGLYEQYF | TRBJ2-7 | NA | NA | TRBV18
TGTGCCATCAGGCCGGACTCCGGGGCAGATACGCAGTATTTT | CAIRPDSGADTQYF | TRBJ2-3 | once | NA | TRBV10-3
TGTGCCAGCAGTGAAATGAGGGACTATGGCTACACCTTC | CASSEMRDYGYTF | TRBJ1-2 | NA | NA | TRBV6-1
TGTGCCAGCTCACCCCCCGAGGGTAGCGGGAGATCCTACAATGAGCAGTTCTTC | CASSPPEGSGRSYNEQFF | TRBJ2-1 | few | TRBD2 | TRBV18
TGTGCCAGCAGCTTAGCCGGGGGGTGGGTCACTGAAGCTTTCTTT | CASSLAGGWVTEAFF | TRBJ1-1 | NA | NA | TRBV7-2
TGCAGCGTTCTGGGACAGGGAGGGCTCGAGCAGTACTTC | CSVLGQGGLEQYF | TRBJ2-7 | NA | TRBD1 | TRBV29-1
TGTGCCAGCAGCCGCGCCCCCCCCACGATATCCTACAATGAGCAGTTCTTC | CASSRAPPTISYNEQFF | TRBJ2-1 | many | NA | TRBV5-4